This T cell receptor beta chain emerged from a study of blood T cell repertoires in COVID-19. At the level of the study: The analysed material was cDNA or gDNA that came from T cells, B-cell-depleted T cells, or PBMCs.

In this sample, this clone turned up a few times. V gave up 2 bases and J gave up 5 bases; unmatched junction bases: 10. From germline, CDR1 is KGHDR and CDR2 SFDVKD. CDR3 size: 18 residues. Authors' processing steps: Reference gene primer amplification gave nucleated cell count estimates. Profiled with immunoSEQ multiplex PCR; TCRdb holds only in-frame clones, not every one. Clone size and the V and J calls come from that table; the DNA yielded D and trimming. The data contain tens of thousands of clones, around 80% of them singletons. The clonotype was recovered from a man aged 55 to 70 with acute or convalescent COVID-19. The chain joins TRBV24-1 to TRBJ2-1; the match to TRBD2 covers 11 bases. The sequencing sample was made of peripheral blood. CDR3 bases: TGTGCCACCAGTGATTCCGACTTAGCGGGGGGGCCTCACAATGAGCAGTTCTTC. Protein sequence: CATSDSDLAGGPHNEQFF.